Each of the 9 T cell receptor beta chains below was sequenced from the same sample in a study of metastatic and nonmetastatic thyroid tumors. TCRdb reprocessed the PCR reads via MiXCR. The table has 30,000 to 35,000 clones, about a sixth seen once. Patients had received no treatment of any kind before thyroid surgery. Material for sequencing was blood. These receptors were obtained from a female donor with papillary thyroid cancer or a benign thyroid nodule (not recorded which). Some clones in this sample may be carry-over from other donors' samples.

This clone appeared a few times. A much larger clone sits a single nucleotide away, making a read error possible. The chain recombines TRBV10-3 with TRBJ2-2; perhaps TRBD2 as D (7 bases). Per the germline V gene, CDR1 is ENHRY and CDR2 is SYGVKD. This CDR3 region has 16 residues. V was cut by 6 bases and J by 5 bases, with 19 bases left in between. CDR3 nucleotide sequence: TGTGCCATCAGGGGGGGGCAGTTAGAAACGACCGGGGAGCTGTTTTTT. As protein: CAIRGGQLETTGELFF.

V gene TRBV11-3 combines with J gene TRBJ2-2; perhaps TRBD1 as D (6 bases). Germline values: CDR1 SGHNT, CDR2 YENEEA. With 7 bases removed from V and 7 bases from J, the gap between germline ends came to 16 bases. The CDR3 length is 14 residues. CDR3 DNA: TGTGCCAGCATCCTCGACAGGTGGAACGGGGAGCTGTTTTTT. The encoded protein is CASILDRWNGELFF.

By share, this clone counts as medium-sized. The J gene is TRBJ1-1, the V gene TRBV6-5, with D unresolved. V lost 0 bases, J lost 2 bases, and 10 bases lay in between. CDR1 MNHEY and CDR2 SVGAGI come from the germline V gene. The CDR3 spans 15 residues. The DNA of the CDR3 is TGTGCCAGCAGTTACTCCTCGGGAGGAAACACTGAAGCTTTCTTT. Protein product: CASSYSSGGNTEAFF.

This clone has a handful of counts. V is TRBV11-1 and J is TRBJ2-1, with D tentatively TRBD1 or TRBD2 (6 bases each). The germline V and J ends were trimmed by 5 bases and 0 bases, with 20 bases remaining between them. Germline loops: CDR1 SGHAT, CDR2 FQDESV (reference sequence). CDR3 size: 18 residues. The CDR3 loop is CASSPGGGWWGSYNEQFF. CDR3 coding DNA: TGTGCCAGCAGCCCCGGGGGCGGGTGGTGGGGCTCCTACAATGAGCAGTTCTTC.

This clone has ten or more counts. A much larger clone lies a single base off, so this may be a read error. Within the sample, other DNA sequences also encode this same CDR3. This chain joins TRBV3-1 and TRBJ1-1; weak D call: TRBD1 (5 bases). The CDR3 runs 15 residues. Per the germline V gene, CDR1 is LGHDT and CDR2 is YNNKEL (reference sequence). V lost 3 bases and J 5 bases, leaving 16 bases between the germline ends. The CDR3 DNA sequence: TGTGCCAGCAGCCAGGGGGATGGAGGGGCTACTGAAGCTTTCTTT. Encoded protein: CASSQGDGGATEAFF.

This clone rates as medium-sized (0.01 to 0.1%). The gene calls are TRBV6-2 or TRBV6-3 and TRBJ2-3; possibly TRBD2 for D (5 bases). The CDR3 totals 14 residues. Germline CDR1 reads MNHEY; CDR2 reads SVGEGT. The V and J ends lost 5 bases and 0 bases respectively, with 9 bases between them. CDR3 nucleotide sequence: TGTGCCAGCAGTCCCCGGGAAAGCACAGATACGCAGTATTTT. This gives the protein CASSPRESTDTQYF.

In its sample, this clone is medium-sized. The chain combines TRBV24-1 with TRBJ1-2; weak D call: TRBD1 (5 bases). V was cut by 2 bases and J by 4 bases, with 22 bases left in between. Germline loops: CDR1 KGHDR, CDR2 SFDVKD. This CDR3 is 18 amino acids long. CDR3 nucleotides: TGTGCCACCAGTGATTCACATCGACAGTCAATCCCTTTCTATGGCTACACCTTC. It yields the protein CATSDSHRQSIPFYGYTF.

The rearrangement uses TRBV20-1 and TRBJ1-1; tentatively, D is TRBD1 (6 bases). V gave up 6 bases and J gave up 5 bases, with 28 bases separating them. This CDR3 contains 17 residues. CDR1 and CDR2 from the germline V gene are DFQATT and SNEGSKA (reference sequence). The CDR3 sequence is CSAQGNRDETGRTEAFF. The CDR3 DNA reads as TGCAGTGCCCAGGGCAACAGGGATGAAACGGGTAGGACTGAAGCTTTCTTT.

V gene TRBV20-1 combines with J gene TRBJ2-7; 9 nucleotides line up with TRBD2. Per the germline V gene, CDR1 is DFQATT and CDR2 is SNEGSKA (reference sequence). After removal of 1 base from V and 4 bases from J, the junction contained 5 bases not matched to a gene. The CDR3 length is 14 residues. The CDR3, as DNA: TGCAGTGCTAGAGTGGGCGGGAGGGAATACGAGCAGTACTTC. It codes for CSARVGGREYEQYF.